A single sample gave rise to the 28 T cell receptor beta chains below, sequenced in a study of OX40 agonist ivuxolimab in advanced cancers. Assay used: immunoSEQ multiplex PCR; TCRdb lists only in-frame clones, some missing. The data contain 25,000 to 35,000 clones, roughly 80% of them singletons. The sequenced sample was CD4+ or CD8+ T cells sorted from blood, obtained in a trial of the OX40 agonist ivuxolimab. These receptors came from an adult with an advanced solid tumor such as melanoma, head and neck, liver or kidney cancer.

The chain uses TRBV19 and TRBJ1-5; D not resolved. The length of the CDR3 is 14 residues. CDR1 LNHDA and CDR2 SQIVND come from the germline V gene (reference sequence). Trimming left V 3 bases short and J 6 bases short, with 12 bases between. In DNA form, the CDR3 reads TGTGCCAGTAGTATTAGCCCCTTCGGTCAGCCCCAGCATTTT. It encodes CASSISPFGQPQHF.

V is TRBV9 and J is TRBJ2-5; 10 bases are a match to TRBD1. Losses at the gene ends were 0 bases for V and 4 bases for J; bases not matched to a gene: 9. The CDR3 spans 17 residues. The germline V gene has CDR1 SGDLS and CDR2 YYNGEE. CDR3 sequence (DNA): TGTGCCAGCAGCGTAGAAATGGGACAGGGGCGAGGAGAGACCCAGTACTTC. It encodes CASSVEMGQGRGETQYF.

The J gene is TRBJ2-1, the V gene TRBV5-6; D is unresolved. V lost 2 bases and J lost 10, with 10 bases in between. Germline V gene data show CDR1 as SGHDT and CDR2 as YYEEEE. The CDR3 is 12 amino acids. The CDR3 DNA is TGTGCCAGCAGCTTTGGGCAGGCAGAGCAGTTCTTC. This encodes CASSFGQAEQFF.

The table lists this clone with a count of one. Written as DNA, the CDR3 is TGTGCCAGCAGCCCCAGCGGGTCGGGAACCTACGAGCAGTACTTC. It translates to CASSPSGSGTYEQYF. The rearrangement links TRBV9 to TRBJ2-7; tentative D call: TRBD2 (6 bases). This CDR3 has 15 residues. In germline, CDR1 is SGDLS, CDR2 YYNGEE. Deletions cut 4 bases from V and 2 bases from J, with 16 bases between. The variable domain in full, completed from reference TRBV9 and TRBJ2-7, reads DSGVTQTPKHLITATGQRVTLRCSPRSGDLSVYWYQQSLDQGLQFLIQYYNGEERAKGNILERFSAQQFPDLHSELNLSSLELGDSALYFCASSPSGSGTYEQYFGPGTRLTVT.

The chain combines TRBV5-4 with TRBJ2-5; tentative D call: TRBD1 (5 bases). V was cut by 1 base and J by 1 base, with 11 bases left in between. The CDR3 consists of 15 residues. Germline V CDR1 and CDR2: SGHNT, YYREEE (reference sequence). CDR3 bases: TGTGCCAGCAGCTTGTGGGGCGCTTTCCAAGAGACCCAGTACTTC. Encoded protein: CASSLWGAFQETQYF.

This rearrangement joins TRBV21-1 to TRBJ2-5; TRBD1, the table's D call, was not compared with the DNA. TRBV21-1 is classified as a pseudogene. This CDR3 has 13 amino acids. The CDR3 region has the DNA TGTGCCAGCAGCGGACAGGTTCAAGAGACCCAGTACTTC. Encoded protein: CASSGQVQETQYF.

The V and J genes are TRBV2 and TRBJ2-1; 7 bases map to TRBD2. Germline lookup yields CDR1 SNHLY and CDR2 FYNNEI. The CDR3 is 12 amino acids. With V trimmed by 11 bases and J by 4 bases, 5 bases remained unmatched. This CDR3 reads CAGGDGYNEQFF. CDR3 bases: TGTGCCGGGGGGGACGGTTACAATGAGCAGTTCTTC.

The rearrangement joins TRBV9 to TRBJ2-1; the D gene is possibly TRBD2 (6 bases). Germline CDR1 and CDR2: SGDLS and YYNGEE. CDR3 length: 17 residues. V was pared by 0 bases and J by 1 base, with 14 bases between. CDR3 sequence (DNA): TGTGCCAGCAGCGTAGGGAGTCGGGGGATATCCTACAATGAGCAGTTCTTC. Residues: CASSVGSRGISYNEQFF.

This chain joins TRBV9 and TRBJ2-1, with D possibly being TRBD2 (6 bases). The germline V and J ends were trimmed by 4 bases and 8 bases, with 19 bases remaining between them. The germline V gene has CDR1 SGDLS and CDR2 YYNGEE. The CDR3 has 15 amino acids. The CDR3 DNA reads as TGTGCCAGCAGCCCAACCGGGGAGGCGGTCGATGAGCAGTTCTTC. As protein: CASSPTGEAVDEQFF.

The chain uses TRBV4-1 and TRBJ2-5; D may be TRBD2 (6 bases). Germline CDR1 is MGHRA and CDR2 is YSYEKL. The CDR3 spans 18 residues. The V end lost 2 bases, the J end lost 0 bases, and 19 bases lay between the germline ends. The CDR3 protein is CASSQPGGVPGNQETQYF. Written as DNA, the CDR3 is TGCGCCAGCAGCCAACCGGGCGGGGTCCCGGGGAACCAAGAGACCCAGTACTTC.

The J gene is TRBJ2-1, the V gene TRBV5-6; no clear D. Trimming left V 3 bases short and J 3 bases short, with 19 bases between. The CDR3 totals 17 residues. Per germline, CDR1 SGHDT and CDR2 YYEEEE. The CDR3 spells CASSSDVAGRYYNEQFF. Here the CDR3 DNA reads TGTGCCAGCAGCTCCGACGTAGCCGGAAGGTACTACAATGAGCAGTTCTTC.

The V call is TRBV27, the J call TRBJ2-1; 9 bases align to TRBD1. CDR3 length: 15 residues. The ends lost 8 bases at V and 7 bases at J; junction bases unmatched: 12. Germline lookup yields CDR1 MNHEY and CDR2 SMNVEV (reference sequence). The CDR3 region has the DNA TGTGCCAGCGACAGGGGGAAGAGAATGCGGAATGAGCAGTTCTTC. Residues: CASDRGKRMRNEQFF.

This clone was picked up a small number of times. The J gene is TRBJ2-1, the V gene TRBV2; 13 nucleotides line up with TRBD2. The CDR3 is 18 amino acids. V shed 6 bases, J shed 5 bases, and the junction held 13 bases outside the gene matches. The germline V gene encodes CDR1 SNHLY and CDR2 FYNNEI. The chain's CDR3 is CASRPRPGTSGANNEQFF. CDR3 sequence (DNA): TGTGCCAGCAGACCTCGTCCCGGGACTAGCGGGGCAAACAATGAGCAGTTCTTC.

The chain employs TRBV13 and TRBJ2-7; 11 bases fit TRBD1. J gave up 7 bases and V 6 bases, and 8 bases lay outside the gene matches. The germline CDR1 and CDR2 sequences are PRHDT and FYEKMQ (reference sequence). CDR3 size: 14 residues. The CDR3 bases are TGTGCCAGCAGGGCCGGACAGGGGGCTGGAGAGCAGTACTTC. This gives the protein CASRAGQGAGEQYF. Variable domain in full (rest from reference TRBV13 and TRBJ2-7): AAGVIQSPRHLIKEKRETATLKCYPIPRHDTVYWYQQGPGQDPQFLISFYEKMQSDKGSIPDRFSAQQFSDYHSELNMSSLELGDSALYFCASRAGQGAGEQYFGPGTRLTVT.

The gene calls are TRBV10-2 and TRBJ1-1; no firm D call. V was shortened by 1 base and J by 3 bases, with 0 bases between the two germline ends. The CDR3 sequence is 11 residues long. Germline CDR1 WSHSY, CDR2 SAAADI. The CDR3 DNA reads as TGCGCCAGCAGTGAGTACACTGAAGCTTTCTTT. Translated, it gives CASSEYTEAFF.

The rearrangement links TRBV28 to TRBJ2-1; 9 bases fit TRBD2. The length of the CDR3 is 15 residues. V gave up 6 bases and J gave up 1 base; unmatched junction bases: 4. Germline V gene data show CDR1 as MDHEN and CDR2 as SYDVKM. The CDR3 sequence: CASRWSGGSYNEQFF. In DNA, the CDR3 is TGTGCCAGCAGATGGAGCGGGGGGTCCTACAATGAGCAGTTCTTC.

CDR3 in amino acids: CASIGPASYGYTF. Written as DNA, the CDR3 is TGTGCCAGCATCGGGCCCGCTAGCTATGGCTACACCTTC. The rearrangement links TRBV6-1 to TRBJ1-2, with no clear D. Germline V lookup: CDR1 MNHNS, CDR2 SASEGT. V was trimmed by 7 bases and J by 4 bases, leaving 13 bases between them. This CDR3 is 13 amino acids long.

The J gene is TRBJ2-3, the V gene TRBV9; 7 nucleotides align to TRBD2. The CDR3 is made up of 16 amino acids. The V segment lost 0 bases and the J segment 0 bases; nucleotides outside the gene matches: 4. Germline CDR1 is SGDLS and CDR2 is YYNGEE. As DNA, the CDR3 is TGTGCCAGCAGCGTAGAAGCGGGGTCTAGCACAGATACGCAGTATTTT. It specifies CASSVEAGSSTDTQYF.

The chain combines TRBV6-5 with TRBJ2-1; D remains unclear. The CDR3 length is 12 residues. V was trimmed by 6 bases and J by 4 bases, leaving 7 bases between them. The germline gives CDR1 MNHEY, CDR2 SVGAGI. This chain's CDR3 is CASRNGYNEQFF. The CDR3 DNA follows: TGTGCCAGCAGAAACGGGTACAATGAGCAGTTCTTC.

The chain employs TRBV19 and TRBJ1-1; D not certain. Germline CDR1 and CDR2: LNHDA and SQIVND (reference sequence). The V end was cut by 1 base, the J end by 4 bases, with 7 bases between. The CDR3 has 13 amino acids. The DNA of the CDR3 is TGTGCCAGTAGTATAGGGGAGGGCACTGAAGCTTTCTTT. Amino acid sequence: CASSIGEGTEAFF.

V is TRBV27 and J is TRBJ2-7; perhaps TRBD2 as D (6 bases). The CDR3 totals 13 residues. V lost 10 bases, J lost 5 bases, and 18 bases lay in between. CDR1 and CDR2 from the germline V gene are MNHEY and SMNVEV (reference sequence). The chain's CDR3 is CATQTRGGDEQYF. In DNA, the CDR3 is TGTGCCACACAAACGAGGGGAGGCGACGAGCAGTACTTC.

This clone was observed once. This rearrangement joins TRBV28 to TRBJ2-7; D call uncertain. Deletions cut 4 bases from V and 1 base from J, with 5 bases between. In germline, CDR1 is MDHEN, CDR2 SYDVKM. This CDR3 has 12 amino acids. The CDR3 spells CASSYTSYEQYF. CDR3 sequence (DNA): TGTGCCAGCAGTTATACTTCCTACGAGCAGTACTTC.

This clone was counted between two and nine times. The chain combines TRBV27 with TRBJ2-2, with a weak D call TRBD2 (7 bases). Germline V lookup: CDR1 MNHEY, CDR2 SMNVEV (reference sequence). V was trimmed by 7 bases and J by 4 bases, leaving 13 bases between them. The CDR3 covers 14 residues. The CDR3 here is CASIGGGGTGELFF. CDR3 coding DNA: TGTGCCAGCATCGGGGGAGGGGGCACCGGGGAGCTGTTTTTT.

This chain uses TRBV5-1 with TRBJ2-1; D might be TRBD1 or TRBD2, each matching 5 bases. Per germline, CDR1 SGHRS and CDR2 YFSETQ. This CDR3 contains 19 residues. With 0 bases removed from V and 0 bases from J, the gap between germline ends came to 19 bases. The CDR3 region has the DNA TGCGCCAGCAGCTTGGGCCTTTGGGGGAGTGGGTTCTCCTACAATGAGCAGTTCTTC. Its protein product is CASSLGLWGSGFSYNEQFF.

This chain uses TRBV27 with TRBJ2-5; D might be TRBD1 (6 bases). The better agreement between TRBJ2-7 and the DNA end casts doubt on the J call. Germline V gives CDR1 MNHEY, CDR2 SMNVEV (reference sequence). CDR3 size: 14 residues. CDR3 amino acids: CASSYHGTTYEQYF. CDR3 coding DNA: TGTGCCAGCAGTTACCACGGGACAACCTACGAGCAGTACTTC.

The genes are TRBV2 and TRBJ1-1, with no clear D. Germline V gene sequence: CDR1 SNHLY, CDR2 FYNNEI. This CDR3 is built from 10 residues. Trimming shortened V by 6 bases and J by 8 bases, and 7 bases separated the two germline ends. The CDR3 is CASRGIEAFF. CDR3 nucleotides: TGTGCCAGCAGAGGGATAGAAGCTTTCTTT. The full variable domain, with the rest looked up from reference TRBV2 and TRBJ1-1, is EPEVTQTPSHQVTQMGQEVILRCVPISNHLYFYWYRQILGQKVEFLVSFYNNEISEKSEIFDDQFSVERPDGSNFTLKIRSTKLEDSAMYFCASRGIEAFFGQGTRLTVV.

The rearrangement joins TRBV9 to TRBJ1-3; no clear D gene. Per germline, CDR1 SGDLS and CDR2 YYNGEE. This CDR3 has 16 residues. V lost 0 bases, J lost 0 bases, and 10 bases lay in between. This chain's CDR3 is CASSVVPGYSGNTIYF. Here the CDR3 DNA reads TGTGCCAGCAGCGTAGTTCCGGGGTACTCTGGAAACACCATATATTTT. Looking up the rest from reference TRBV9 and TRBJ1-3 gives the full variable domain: DSGVTQTPKHLITATGQRVTLRCSPRSGDLSVYWYQQSLDQGLQFLIQYYNGEERAKGNILERFSAQQFPDLHSELNLSSLELGDSALYFCASSVVPGYSGNTIYFGEGSWLTVV.

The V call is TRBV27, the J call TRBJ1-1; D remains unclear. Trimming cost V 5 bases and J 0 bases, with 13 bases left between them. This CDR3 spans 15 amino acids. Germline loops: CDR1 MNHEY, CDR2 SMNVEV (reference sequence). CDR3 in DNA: TGTGCCAGCAGTGGACGTTTTGGCATGAACACTGAAGCTTTCTTT. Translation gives CASSGRFGMNTEAFF.